This paragraph covers one T cell receptor beta chain sequence. This specimen belongs to a study of blood T cell repertoires in COVID-19. Study-level information: T cells, B-cell-depleted T cells, or PBMCs provided the cDNA or gDNA that served as material.

V lost 2 bases and J lost 5; bases outside the gene matches: 13. The CDR3 spans 17 residues. Germline values: CDR1 SGHVS, CDR2 FQNEAQ. In the authors' workflow: Counts of nucleated cells, estimated from reference gene primer amplification, were obtained. Using immunoSEQ multiplex PCR, the repertoire was profiled, and TCRdb retains in-frame clones only, with some absent. The V and J calls and the clone size are those of that table, but D and trimming were determined from the DNA. The table shows 140,000 or so clones, with around 78% occurring only once. Input material: peripheral blood. This clonotype was sampled from a woman aged 55-69 years with acute or convalescent COVID-19. The chain combines TRBV7-8 with TRBJ2-7; 9 nucleotides align to TRBD2. The CDR3 is CASSLTAGGPLFNEQYF. The CDR3 DNA sequence: TGTGCCAGCAGCTTAACAGCGGGAGGCCCACTTTTCAACGAGCAGTACTTC.